These T cell receptor beta chains were read from a single sample in a study of blood T cell repertoires in COVID-19. Some clones are missing from TCRdb's copy, which holds only in-frame ones; the method was immunoSEQ multiplex PCR. The sample has some 130,000 clones, around 89% seen once; the top ten hold around 18%. The sequenced sample consisted of peripheral blood. Receptors were obtained from a man aged 45-60 years with active or convalescent COVID-19. The conserved cysteine and the conserved F or W are not part of the CDR3 here.

V	J	CDR3
TRBV19	TRBJ1-3	ATRRTGDGNTIY
TRBV29-1	TRBJ1-2	SVEGRLGQIDGYT
TRBV6-5	TRBJ2-7	ASSYQPPGQGNEQY
TRBV27	TRBJ2-1	ASSSSGFEQF
TRBV3-1/TRBV3-2	TRBJ2-7	ASSQEDYGGSEQY
TRBV27	TRBJ2-7	ASSSYRVPDSYEQY
TRBV29-1	TRBJ2-1	SSVTGTGGNEQF
TRBV6-1	TRBJ1-1	ASSDPSGTGGHEAF
TRBV11-2	TRBJ2-3	ASRKPNPLTDTQY
TRBV5-4	TRBJ2-3	ASSSPASGELDTQY
TRBV4-1	TRBJ2-4	ASPGLAGGGKNIQY
TRBV19	TRBJ2-1	ASSRSLAGGNNEQF
TRBV12-3/TRBV12-4	TRBJ1-2	ASGVRRHGYT
TRBV6-5	TRBJ1-6	ASSYRTDNSPLH
TRBV19	TRBJ2-1	ASSMQGGSSPNEQF
TRBV3-1/TRBV3-2	TRBJ2-5	ASSRRASGTNQETQY
TRBV23-1	TRBJ1-1	ASSLRGS
TRBV10-3	TRBJ1-6	AISETGQGPPLH
TRBV5-8	TRBJ2-1	ANPIHKPGQGDNEQF
TRBV7-2	TRBJ1-3	ASSLGRGSGNTIY
TRBV5-1	TRBJ1-1	ASSLAGRNTEAF
TRBV28	TRBJ2-5	ASSFAAGLAGQETQY
TRBV28	TRBJ1-5	AILYRGVSNQPQH
TRBV15	TRBJ1-6	ATSPLGIDMNSPLH
TRBV19	TRBJ2-1	ASSISSGAPWDEQF
TRBV7-9	TRBJ2-7	ASSRTGTSGSYEQY
TRBV30	TRBJ2-1	AWSVPQGVANEQF
TRBV7-8	TRBJ2-6	ASTQQTGHNSGANVLT